What follows is one T cell receptor (beta chain) and its context. Its antigen remains unidentified. The CDR3 contains 15 residues, cysteine and phenylalanine counted. No DNA appears here. Via the germline V gene (reference sequence), CDR1 is WNHNN and CDR2 SYGVQD. The data derive from a study of T cells expressing NK-cell markers (TCRdb year 2020). For context, the study as a whole: TCR beta-chain repertoires were profiled in sorted CD3+CD56+NKG2C+, CD3+CD56+NKG2C- and CD3+CD56-NKG2C+ T-cell subsets from seven or eight donors. Seven of the eight sequenced donors were HCMV-seropositive and one was HCMV-seronegative. All eight donors whose samples were sequenced were randomly selected healthy volunteers, three of them men and five women. Sequencing of the libraries produced 2 x 150 bp reads on Illumina HiSeq 2000/2500, MiSeq or NextSeq.

Sequenced on an Illumina HiSeq 2000. 5'RACE template switching, by which a universal primer site and unique molecular identifiers were added, was used to make TCR beta cDNA libraries. Synthesis of cDNA was primed from the TCR beta constant segment and was followed by two consecutive PCR amplification steps. As for the original processing: MIGEC was used to demultiplex reads and group the reads by UMI, and MiTCR was used to assemble and quantify clonotypes. To exclude erroneous sequences, any TCR cDNA sequence not supported by at least two reads was discarded. The tcR package was used for downstream repertoire analysis, and clonotypes were matched across fractions by CDR3 nucleotide sequence plus V segment. Antigen specificity was annotated against VDJdb with VDJmatch, allowing one amino acid substitution in CDR3. Reprocessed by TCRdb, the reads give a single entry per CDR3 protein sequence, without DNA. The V and J calls and clone size come from TCRdb's table, not from the authors' own analysis. In this sample's table one finds 350,000 to 400,000 distinct CDR3 sequences. The ten largest account for over 8.5% of the sample.

General conclusions and limits of the study: Whether the expanded NKG2C-expressing T cell clones were specific for HCMV antigens was left unclear. In a handful of donors, the dominant CD3+CD56+NKG2C+ clonotypes ranked among the top 10 CD8+ clonotypes, making up roughly 1.0-7.0% of CD8+ T cells. Those dominant clonotypes were again the most abundant among CD3+CD56-NKG2C+ cells in several donors, at roughly 25-65%.

HCMV serostatus was determined by detecting HCMV-specific IgG in serum with a commercial ELISA kit. Peripheral blood mononuclear cells were isolated from blood by Ficoll density gradient centrifugation. The origin of this receptor is a woman between 50 and 59 years old in good health. Donor details come from another sample of the same person, matched by shared clones. The sequenced sample was blood T cells: a sorted CD56 or NKG2C T cell subset, CD4+ or CD8+ T cells, or bulk PBMC T cells (not recorded which). The rearrangement joined TRBV10-1 to TRBJ2-1; the TRBD2 assignment by TCRdb is unverifiable without DNA. The CDR3 sequence is CASSENGAGGDEQFF.